The present entry profiles one TCR beta chain with its context. These data belong to a study of shared clonotypes between healthy human individuals. CDR3 length: 16 residues. Profiling relied on immunoSEQ multiplex PCR, and the TCRdb table lists in-frame clones only, not all of them. The data hold 1,100,000 or so clones, with 78% observed a single time. The chain uses TRBV12-1 and TRBJ1-4. TRBV12-1 is assigned pseudogene status. The TCR comes from a man aged 18 to 35 in good health. Some clones in this sample may be carry-over from other donors' samples. Sequencing was carried out using memory CD4+ T cells from PBMCs. Stated subset: CD45RA-negative fraction. The CDR3 DNA is TGTGCCAGCAGCCCTACCAGGGAGCTAACTAATGAAAAACTGTTTTTT. Translating it yields CASSPTRELTNEKLFF.